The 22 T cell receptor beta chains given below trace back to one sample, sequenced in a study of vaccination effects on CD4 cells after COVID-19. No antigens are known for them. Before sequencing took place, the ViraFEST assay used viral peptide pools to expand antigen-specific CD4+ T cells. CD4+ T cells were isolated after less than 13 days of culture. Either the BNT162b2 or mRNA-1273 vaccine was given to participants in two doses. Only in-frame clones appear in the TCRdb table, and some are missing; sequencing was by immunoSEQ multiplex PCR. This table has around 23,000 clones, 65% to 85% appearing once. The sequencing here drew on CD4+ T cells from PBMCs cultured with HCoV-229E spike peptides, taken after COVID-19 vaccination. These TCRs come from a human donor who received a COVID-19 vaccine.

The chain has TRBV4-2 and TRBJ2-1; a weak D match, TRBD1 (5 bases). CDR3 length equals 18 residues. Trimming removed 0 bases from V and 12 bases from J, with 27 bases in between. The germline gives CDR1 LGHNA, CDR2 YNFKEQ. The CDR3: CASSQERGLISDLNRQFF. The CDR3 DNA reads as TGTGCCAGCAGCCAAGAAAGGGGTCTCATAAGCGACCTCAATAGGCAGTTCTTC.

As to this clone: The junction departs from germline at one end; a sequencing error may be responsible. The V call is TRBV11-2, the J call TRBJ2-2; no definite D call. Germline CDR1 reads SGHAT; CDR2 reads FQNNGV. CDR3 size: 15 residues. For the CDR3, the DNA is TGTGCTAGCAGCTTAAGGAGTTCGGGCACCGGGGAGCTGTTTTTT. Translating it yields CASSLRSSGTGELFF.

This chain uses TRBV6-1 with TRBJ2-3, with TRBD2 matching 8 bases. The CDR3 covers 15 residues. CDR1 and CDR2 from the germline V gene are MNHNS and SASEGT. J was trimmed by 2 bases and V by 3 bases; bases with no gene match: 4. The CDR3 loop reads CASSDGRGATDTQYF. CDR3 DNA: TGTGCCAGCAGTGACGGGCGGGGGGCCACAGATACGCAGTATTTT.

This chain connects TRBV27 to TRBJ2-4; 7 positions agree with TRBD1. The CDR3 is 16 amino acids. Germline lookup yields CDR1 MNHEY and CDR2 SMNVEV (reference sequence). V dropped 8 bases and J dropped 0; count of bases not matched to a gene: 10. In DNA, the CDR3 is TGTGCCAGCGGAAGGGACAGCTTTACAGCCAAAAACATTCAGTACTTC. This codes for CASGRDSFTAKNIQYF.

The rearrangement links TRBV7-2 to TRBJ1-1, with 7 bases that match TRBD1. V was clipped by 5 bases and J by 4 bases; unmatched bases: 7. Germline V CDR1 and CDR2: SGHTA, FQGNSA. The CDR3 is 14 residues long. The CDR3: CASSVQGEGTEAFF. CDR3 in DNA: TGTGCCAGCAGCGTCCAGGGGGAGGGCACTGAAGCTTTCTTT.

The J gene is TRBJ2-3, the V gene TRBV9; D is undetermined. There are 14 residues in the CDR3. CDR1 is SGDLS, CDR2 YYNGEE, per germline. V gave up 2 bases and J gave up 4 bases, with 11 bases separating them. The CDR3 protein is CASSVSRLADTQYF. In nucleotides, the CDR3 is TGTGCCAGCAGCGTTTCGCGGTTGGCAGATACGCAGTATTTT.

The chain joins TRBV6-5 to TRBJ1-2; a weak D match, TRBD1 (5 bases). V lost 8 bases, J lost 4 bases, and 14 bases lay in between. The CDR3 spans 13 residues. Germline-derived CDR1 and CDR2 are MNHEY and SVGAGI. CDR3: CASPPGPVYGYTF. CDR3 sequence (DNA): TGTGCCAGCCCCCCAGGGCCAGTCTATGGCTACACCTTC.

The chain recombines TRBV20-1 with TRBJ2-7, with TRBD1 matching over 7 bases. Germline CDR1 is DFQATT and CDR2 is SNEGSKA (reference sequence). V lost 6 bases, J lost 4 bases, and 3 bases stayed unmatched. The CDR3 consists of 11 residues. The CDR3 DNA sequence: TGCAGTGCGGGGACAGATTACGAGCAGTACTTC. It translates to CSAGTDYEQYF.

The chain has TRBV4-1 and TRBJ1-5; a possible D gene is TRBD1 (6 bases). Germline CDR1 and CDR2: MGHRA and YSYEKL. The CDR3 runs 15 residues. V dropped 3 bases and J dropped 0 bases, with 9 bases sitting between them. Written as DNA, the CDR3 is TGCGCCAGCAGCCAGCACAGGGATAGCAATCAGCCCCAGCATTTT. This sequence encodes CASSQHRDSNQPQHF.

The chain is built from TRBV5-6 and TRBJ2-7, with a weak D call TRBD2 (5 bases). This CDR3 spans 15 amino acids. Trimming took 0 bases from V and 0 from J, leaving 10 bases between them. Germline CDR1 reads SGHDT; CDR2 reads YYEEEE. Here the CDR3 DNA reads TGTGCCAGCAGCTTGGTCGACGGGGTCTCCTACGAGCAGTACTTC. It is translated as CASSLVDGVSYEQYF.

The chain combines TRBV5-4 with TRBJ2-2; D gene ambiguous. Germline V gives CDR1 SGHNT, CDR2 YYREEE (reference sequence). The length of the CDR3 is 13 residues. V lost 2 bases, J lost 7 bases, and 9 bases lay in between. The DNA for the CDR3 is TGTGCCAGCAGCTTATGGGGTGGCGGGGAGCTGTTTTTT. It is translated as CASSLWGGGELFF.

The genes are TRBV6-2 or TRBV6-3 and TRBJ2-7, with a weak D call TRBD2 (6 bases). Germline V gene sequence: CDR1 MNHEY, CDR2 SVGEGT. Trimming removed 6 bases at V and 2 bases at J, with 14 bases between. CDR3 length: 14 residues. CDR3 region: CASSRTSTAYEQYF. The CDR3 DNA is TGTGCCAGCAGCCGTACTAGCACAGCCTACGAGCAGTACTTC.

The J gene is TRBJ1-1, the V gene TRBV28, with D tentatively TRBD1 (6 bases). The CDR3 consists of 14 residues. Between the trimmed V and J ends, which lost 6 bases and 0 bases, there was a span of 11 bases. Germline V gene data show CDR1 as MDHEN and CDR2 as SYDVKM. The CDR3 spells CASRPGHLNTEAFF. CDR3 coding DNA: TGTGCCAGCAGGCCGGGACACCTGAACACTGAAGCTTTCTTT.

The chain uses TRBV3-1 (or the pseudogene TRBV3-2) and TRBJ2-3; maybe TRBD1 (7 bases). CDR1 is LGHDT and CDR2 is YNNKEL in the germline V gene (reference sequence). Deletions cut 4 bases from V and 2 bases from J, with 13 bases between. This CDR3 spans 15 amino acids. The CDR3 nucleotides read TGTGCCAGCAGCCCGCGGGACAGCTACACAGATACGCAGTATTTT. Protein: CASSPRDSYTDTQYF.

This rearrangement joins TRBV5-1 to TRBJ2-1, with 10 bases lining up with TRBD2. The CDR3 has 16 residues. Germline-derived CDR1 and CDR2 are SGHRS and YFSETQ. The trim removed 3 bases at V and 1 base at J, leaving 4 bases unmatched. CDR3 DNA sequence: TGCGCCAGCAGCTCCCTAGCGGGAGATTCCTACAATGAGCAGTTCTTC. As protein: CASSSLAGDSYNEQFF.

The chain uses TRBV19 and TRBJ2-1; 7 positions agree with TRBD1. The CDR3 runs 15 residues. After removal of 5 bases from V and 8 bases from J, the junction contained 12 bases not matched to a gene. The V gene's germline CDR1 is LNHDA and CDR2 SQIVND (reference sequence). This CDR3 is CASSSTGVRADEQFF. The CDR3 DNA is TGTGCCAGTAGTTCCACAGGGGTCCGGGCGGATGAGCAGTTCTTC.

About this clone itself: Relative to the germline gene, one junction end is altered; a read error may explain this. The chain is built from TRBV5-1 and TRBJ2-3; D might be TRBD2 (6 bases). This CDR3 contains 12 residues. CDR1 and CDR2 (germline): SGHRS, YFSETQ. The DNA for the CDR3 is TGCGCCAGCAGGTTGGAGGGATATACGCAGTATTTT. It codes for CASRLEGYTQYF. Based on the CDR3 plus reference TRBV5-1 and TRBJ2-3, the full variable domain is KAGVTQTPRYLIKTRGQQVTLSCSPISGHRSVSWYQQTPGQGLQFLFEYFSETQRNKGNFPGRFSGRQFSNSRSEMNVSTLELGDSALYLCASRLEGYTQYFGPGTRLTVL.

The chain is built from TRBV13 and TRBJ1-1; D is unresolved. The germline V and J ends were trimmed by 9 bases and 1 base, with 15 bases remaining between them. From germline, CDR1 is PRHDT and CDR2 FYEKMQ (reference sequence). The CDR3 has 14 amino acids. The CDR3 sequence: CASRRKGGNTEAFF. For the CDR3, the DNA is TGTGCCAGTAGAAGGAAGGGCGGGAACACTGAAGCTTTCTTT.

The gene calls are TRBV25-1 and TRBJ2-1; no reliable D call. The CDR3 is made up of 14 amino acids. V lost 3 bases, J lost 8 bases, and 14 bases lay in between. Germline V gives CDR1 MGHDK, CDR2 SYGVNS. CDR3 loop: CASSEEWGGDEQFF. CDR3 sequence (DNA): TGTGCCAGCAGTGAGGAGTGGGGTGGGGATGAGCAGTTCTTC.

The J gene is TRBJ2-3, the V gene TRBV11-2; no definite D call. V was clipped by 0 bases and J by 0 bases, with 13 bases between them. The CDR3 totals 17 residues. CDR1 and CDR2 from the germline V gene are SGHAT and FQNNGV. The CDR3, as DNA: TGTGCCAGCAGCTTAGATCTGCCCGGAACTAGCACAGATACGCAGTATTTT. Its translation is CASSLDLPGTSTDTQYF. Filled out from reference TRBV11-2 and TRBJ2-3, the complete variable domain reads EAGVAQSPRYKIIEKRQSVAFWCNPISGHATLYWYQQILGQGPKLLIQFQNNGVVDDSQLPKDRFSAERLKGVDSTLKIQPAKLEDSAVYLCASSLDLPGTSTDTQYFGPGTRLTVL.

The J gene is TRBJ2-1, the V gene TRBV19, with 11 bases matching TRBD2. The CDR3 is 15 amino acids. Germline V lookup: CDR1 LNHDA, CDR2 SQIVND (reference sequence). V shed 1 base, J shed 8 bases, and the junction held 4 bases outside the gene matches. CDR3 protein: CASSIGSGGGDEQFF. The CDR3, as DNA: TGTGCCAGTAGTATAGGTAGCGGGGGGGGAGATGAGCAGTTCTTC. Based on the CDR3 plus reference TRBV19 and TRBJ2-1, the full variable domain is DGGITQSPKYLFRKEGQNVTLSCEQNLNHDAMYWYRQDPGQGLRLIYYSQIVNDFQKGDIAEGYSVSREKKESFPLTVTSAQKNPTAFYLCASSIGSGGGDEQFFGPGTRLTVL.

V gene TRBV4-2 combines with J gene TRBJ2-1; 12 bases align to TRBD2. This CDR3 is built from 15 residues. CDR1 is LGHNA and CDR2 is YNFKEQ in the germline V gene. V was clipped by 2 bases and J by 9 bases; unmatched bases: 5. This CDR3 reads CASSQSSGGVLEQFF. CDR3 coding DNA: TGTGCCAGCAGCCAATCTAGCGGGGGGGTCCTTGAGCAGTTCTTC.